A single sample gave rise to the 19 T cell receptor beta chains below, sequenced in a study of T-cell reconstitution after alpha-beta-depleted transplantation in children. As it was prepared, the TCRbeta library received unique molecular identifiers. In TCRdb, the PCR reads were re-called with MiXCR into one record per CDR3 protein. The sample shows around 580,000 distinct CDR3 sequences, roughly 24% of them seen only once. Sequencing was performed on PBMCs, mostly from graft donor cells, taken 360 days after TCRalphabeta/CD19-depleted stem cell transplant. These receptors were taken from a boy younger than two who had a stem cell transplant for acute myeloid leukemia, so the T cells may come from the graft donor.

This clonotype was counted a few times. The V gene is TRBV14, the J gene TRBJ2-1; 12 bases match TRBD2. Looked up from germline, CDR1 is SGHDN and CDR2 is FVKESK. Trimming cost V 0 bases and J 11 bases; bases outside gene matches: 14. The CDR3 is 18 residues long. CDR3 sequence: CASSQEIASGGVKRQQFF. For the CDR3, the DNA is TGTGCCAGCAGCCAAGAGATAGCTAGCGGGGGGGTAAAAAGACAGCAGTTCTTC. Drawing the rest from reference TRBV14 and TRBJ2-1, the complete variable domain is EAGVTQFPSHSVIEKGQTVTLRCDPISGHDNLYWYRRVMGKEIKFLLHFVKESKQDESGMPNNRFLAERTGGTYSTLKVQPAELEDSGVYFCASSQEIASGGVKRQQFFGPGTRLTVL.

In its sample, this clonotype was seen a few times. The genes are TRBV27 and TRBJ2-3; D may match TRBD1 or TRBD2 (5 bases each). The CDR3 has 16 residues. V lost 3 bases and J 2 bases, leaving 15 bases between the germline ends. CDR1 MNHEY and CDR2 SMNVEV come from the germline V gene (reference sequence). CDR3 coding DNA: TGTGCCAGCAGTTTTCGGGGACGGACCTACACAGATACGCAGTATTTT. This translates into CASSFRGRTYTDTQYF.

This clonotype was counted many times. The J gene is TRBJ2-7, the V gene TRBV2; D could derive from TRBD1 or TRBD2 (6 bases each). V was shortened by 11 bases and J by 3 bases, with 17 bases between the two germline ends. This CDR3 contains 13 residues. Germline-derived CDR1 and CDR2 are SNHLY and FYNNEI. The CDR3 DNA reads TGTGCCCCCAGACTAGAGGGGGACTACGAGCAGTACGTC. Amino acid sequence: CAPRLEGDYEQYV.

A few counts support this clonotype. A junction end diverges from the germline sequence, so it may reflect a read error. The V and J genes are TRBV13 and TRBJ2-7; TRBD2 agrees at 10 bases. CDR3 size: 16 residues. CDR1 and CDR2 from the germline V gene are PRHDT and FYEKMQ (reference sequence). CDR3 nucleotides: TGTGCCAGCAGCATAGGGAGTGGAGCGGGGGGGTACGAGCAGTACTTC. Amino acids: CASSIGSGAGGYEQYF.

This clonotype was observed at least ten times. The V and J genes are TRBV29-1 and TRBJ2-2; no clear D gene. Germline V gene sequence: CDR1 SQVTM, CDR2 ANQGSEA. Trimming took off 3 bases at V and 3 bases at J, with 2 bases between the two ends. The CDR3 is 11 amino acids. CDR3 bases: TGCAGCGTTGAGGACACCGGGGAGCTGTTTTTT. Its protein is CSVEDTGELFF.

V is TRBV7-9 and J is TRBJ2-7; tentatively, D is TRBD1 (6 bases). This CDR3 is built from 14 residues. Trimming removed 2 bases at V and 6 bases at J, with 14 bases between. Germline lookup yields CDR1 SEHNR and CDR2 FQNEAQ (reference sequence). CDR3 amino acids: CASSLTQGALEQYF. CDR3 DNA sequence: TGTGCCAGCAGCTTAACACAGGGAGCCCTCGAGCAGTACTTC. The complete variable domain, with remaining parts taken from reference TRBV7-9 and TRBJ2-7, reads DTGVSQNPRHKITKRGQNVTFRCDPISEHNRLYWYRQTLGQGPEFLTYFQNEAQLEKSRLLSDRFSAERPKGSFSTLEIQRTEQGDSAMYLCASSLTQGALEQYFGPGTRLTVT.

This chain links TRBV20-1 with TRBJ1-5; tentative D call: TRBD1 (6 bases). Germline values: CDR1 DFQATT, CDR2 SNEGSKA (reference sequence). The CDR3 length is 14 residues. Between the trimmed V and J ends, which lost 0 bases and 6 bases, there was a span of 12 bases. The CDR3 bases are TGCAGTGCTAGAGATCCCACAGGGCGTCAGCCCCAGCATTTT. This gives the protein CSARDPTGRQPQHF.

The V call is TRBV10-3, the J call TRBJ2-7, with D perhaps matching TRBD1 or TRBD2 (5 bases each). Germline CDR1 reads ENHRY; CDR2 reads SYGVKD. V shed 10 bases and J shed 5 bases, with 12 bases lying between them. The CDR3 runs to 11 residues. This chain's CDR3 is CATTEGNEQYV. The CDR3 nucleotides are TGTGCCACCACAGAGGGGAACGAGCAGTACGTC.

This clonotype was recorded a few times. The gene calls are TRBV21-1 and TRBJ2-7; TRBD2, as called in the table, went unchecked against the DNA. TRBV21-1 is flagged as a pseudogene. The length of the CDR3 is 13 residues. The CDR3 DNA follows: TGTGCCAGCAGCAGGACTAGGTGGTACGAGCAGTACGTC. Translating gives CASSRTRWYEQYV.

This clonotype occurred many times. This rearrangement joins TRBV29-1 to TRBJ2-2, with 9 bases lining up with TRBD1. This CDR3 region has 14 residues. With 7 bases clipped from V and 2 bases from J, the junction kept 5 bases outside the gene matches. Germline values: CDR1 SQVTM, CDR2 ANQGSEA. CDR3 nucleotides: TGCAGCGCCTACAGGGGGCGTAACACCGGGGAGCTGTTTTTT. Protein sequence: CSAYRGRNTGELFF.

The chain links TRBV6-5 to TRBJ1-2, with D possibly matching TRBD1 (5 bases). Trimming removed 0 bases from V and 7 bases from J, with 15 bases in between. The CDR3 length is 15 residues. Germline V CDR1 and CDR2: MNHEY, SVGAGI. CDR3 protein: CASSYSGWGTAGYTF. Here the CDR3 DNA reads TGTGCCAGCAGTTACTCAGGGTGGGGGACTGCTGGCTACACCTTC.

The CDR3 here is CASSLTGAPTDTQYF. Written as DNA, the CDR3 is TGTGCCAGCAGTTTAACAGGGGCCCCCACAGATACGCAGTATTTT. The V gene is TRBV28, the J gene TRBJ2-3; 7 bases agree with TRBD1. The V gene end was trimmed by 2 bases and the J gene end by 2 bases; junction bases not matched to a gene: 4. Germline V lookup: CDR1 MDHEN, CDR2 SYDVKM. The CDR3 length is 15 residues.

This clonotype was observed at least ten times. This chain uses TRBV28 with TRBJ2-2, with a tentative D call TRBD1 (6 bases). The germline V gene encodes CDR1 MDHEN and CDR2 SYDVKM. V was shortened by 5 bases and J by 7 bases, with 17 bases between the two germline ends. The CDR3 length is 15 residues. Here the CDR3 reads CASSGTGRGIGELFF. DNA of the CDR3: TGTGCCAGCAGTGGGACCGGCAGGGGAATCGGGGAGCTGTTTTTT.

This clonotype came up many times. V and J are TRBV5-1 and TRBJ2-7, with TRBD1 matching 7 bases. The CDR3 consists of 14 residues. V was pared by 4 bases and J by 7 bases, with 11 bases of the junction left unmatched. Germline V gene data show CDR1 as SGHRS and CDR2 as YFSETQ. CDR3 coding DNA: TGCGCCAGCAGCCGAACGACAGGGTGGTGGGAGCAGTACTTC. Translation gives CASSRTTGWWEQYF.

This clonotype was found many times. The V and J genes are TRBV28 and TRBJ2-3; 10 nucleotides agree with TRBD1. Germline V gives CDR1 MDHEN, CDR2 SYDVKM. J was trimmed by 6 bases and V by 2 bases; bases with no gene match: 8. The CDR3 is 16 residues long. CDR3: CASSLPTGTGEDTQYF. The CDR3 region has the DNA TGTGCCAGCAGTTTACCAACCGGGACAGGGGAGGATACGCAGTATTTT.

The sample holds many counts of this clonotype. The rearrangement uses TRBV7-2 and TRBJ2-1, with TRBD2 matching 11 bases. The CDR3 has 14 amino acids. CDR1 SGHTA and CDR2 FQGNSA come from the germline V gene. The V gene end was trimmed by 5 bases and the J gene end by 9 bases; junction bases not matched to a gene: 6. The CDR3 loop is CASSLSGGGGEQFF. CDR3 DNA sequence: TGTGCCAGCAGCCTTAGCGGGGGGGGAGGTGAGCAGTTCTTC.

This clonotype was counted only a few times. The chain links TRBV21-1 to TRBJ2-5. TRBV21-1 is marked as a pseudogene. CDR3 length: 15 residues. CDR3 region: CASSRNQPLQETQYF. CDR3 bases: TGTGCCAGCAGCAGAAACCAACCTCTTCAAGAGACCCAGTACTTC.

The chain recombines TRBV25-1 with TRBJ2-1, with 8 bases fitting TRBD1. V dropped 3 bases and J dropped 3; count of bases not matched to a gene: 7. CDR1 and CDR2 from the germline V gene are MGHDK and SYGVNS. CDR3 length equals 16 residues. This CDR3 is CASSDPTGVSYNEQFF. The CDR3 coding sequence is TGTGCCAGCAGTGACCCGACAGGGGTTAGCTACAATGAGCAGTTCTTC.

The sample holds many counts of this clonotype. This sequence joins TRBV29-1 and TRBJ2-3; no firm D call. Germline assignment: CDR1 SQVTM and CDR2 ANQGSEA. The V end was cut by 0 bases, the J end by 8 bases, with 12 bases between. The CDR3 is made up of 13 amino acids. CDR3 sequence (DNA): TGCAGCGTTGAAGATGGCACGGTAGCTACGCAGTATTTT. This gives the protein CSVEDGTVATQYF.